Presented here are 13 T cell receptor beta chains from one specimen sequenced in a study of blood T cell repertoires in COVID-19. Repertoires were generated with immunoSEQ multiplex PCR, while TCRdb's copy carries only in-frame clones and drops some. The table includes 120,000 or so clones, over 75% detected once. The sequenced sample consisted of peripheral blood. The receptor source for this set is a man aged 55-75 years with acute or convalescent COVID-19.

This chain links TRBV21-1 with TRBJ2-7; the table calls TRBD2, which could not be checked here. TRBV21-1 is termed a pseudogene. The CDR3 spans 13 residues. CDR3 coding DNA: TGTGCCAGCGGGGGACTATACTCCTACGAGCAGTACTTC. Translating it yields CASGGLYSYEQYF.

This clone is classed as medium-sized (0.01 to 0.1%). The V gene is TRBV19, the J gene TRBJ1-5; weak D call: TRBD1 (5 bases). The V gene's germline CDR1 is LNHDA and CDR2 SQIVND (reference sequence). Trimming removed 4 bases at V and 7 bases at J, with 17 bases between. The CDR3 is 15 amino acids. CDR3 protein: CASSTLPGVPQPQHF. CDR3 nucleotides: TGTGCCAGTAGTACCCTCCCGGGGGTACCGCAGCCCCAGCATTTT.

V usage is TRBV6-5 and J usage is TRBJ2-1; the match to TRBD2 covers 11 bases. This CDR3 has 14 residues. The junction had 8 bases not matched to a gene; V was cut back by 8 bases and J by 8 bases. Germline V gives CDR1 MNHEY, CDR2 SVGAGI. The CDR3 DNA follows: TGTGCCAGCGGACTTAGCGGGAGGGCCTATGAGCAGTTCTTC. Its translation is CASGLSGRAYEQFF.

The chain carries TRBV5-1 and TRBJ2-2, with D uncertain. Trimming cost V 6 bases and J 5 bases, with 14 bases left between them. Germline V gene data show CDR1 as SGHRS and CDR2 as YFSETQ. This CDR3 contains 14 residues. In DNA form, the CDR3 reads TGCGCCAGCAACCCGTTTGCAGCGACCGGGGAGCTGTTTTTT. It yields the protein CASNPFAATGELFF.

V is TRBV5-1 and J is TRBJ1-1; 11 nucleotides match TRBD1. This CDR3 contains 15 residues. The V gene end was trimmed by 4 bases and the J gene end by 2 bases; junction bases not matched to a gene: 4. The germline CDR1 and CDR2 sequences are SGHRS and YFSETQ. The CDR3 sequence: CASSTGQGANTEAFF. The DNA for the CDR3 is TGCGCCAGCAGCACTGGACAGGGGGCCAACACTGAAGCTTTCTTT.

The chain combines TRBV7-3 with TRBJ2-1, with TRBD2 as a possible D gene (7 bases). Germline V gene lookup returns CDR1 SGHTA and CDR2 FQGTGA. The V end was cut by 5 bases, the J end by 3 bases, with 17 bases between. CDR3 size: 16 residues. CDR3 coding DNA: TGTGCCAGCAGCGCCCGGGGGGCGATCGACTACAATGAGCAGTTCTTC. It specifies CASSARGAIDYNEQFF.

V gene TRBV10-3 combines with J gene TRBJ1-1; D may be TRBD1 (5 bases). The CDR3 spans 16 residues. The ends were cut back, 10 bases at V and 1 base at J, with 22 bases in the middle. Germline CDR1 ENHRY, CDR2 SYGVKD. In nucleotides, the CDR3 is TGTGCCACGCGGACCTACGGCGGGACGGCGAACACTGAAGCTTTCTTT. Translation: CATRTYGGTANTEAFF.

CDR3: CATSSGSGTGELFF. CDR3 DNA: TGTGCCACCTCATCAGGGTCTGGGACCGGGGAGCTGTTTTTT. This chain connects TRBV7-3 to TRBJ2-2, with a possible D match to TRBD1 (5 bases). The CDR3 spans 14 residues. Germline CDR1 is SGHTA and CDR2 is FQGTGA. The V end was cut by 10 bases, the J end by 5 bases, with 17 bases between.

The chain recombines TRBV28 with TRBJ2-4, with TRBD2 as a possible D gene (6 bases). This CDR3 comprises 14 residues. Germline loops: CDR1 MDHEN, CDR2 SYDVKM. Trimming removed 3 bases from V and 2 bases from J, with 8 bases in between. This chain's CDR3 is CASSLGGTKNIQYF. CDR3 DNA sequence: TGTGCCAGCAGTTTGGGCGGGACCAAAAACATTCAGTACTTC. The full variable domain, with the rest looked up from reference TRBV28 and TRBJ2-4, is DVKVTQSSRYLVKRTGEKVFLECVQDMDHENMFWYRQDPGLGLRLIYFSYDVKMKEKGDIPEGYSVSREKKERFSLILESASTNQTSMYLCASSLGGTKNIQYFGAGTRLSVL.

The V call is TRBV25-1, the J call TRBJ2-3; possibly TRBD2 for D (6 bases). V was trimmed by 7 bases and J by 1 base, leaving 9 bases between them. CDR3 length equals 13 residues. Looked up from germline, CDR1 is MGHDK and CDR2 is SYGVNS. CDR3 sequence (DNA): TGTGCCAGCATTCCTAGCGGCACAGATACGCAGTATTTT. The encoded protein is CASIPSGTDTQYF.

The genes are TRBV2 and TRBJ2-5, with D possibly being TRBD2 (7 bases). The CDR3 length is 15 residues. V gave up 4 bases and J gave up 5 bases, with 17 bases separating them. Germline loops: CDR1 SNHLY, CDR2 FYNNEI. CDR3 coding DNA: TGTGCCAGCAGTGTATTGGGGGGGGGCGTGGAGACCCAGTACTTC. Protein: CASSVLGGGVETQYF.

CDR3 bases: TGTGCCAGCAGTTCCCCCGGACTAGCGGGAGAGTTTGAGCAGTTCTTC. It codes for CASSSPGLAGEFEQFF. The J gene is TRBJ2-1, the V gene TRBV27; 13 bases line up with TRBD2. The CDR3 is made up of 16 amino acids. Germline CDR1 reads MNHEY; CDR2 reads SMNVEV (reference sequence). V gave up 4 bases and J gave up 9 bases; unmatched junction bases: 9.

The chain uses TRBV5-4 and TRBJ2-1, with TRBD2 identical over 9 bases. The CDR3 is made up of 15 amino acids. J was trimmed by 5 bases and V by 4 bases; bases with no gene match: 7. CDR1 SGHNT and CDR2 YYREEE come from the germline V gene (reference sequence). CDR3 amino acids: CASSGISGSHNEQFF. CDR3 bases: TGTGCCAGCAGCGGAATTAGCGGGAGCCACAATGAGCAGTTCTTC. The variable domain in full, completed from reference TRBV5-4 and TRBJ2-1, reads ETGVTQSPTHLIKTRGQQVTLRCSSQSGHNTVSWYQQALGQGPQFIFQYYREEENGRGNFPPRFSGLQFPNYSSELNVNALELDDSALYLCASSGISGSHNEQFFGPGTRLTVL.